This TCR beta chain was captured in a study of shared clonotypes between healthy human individuals. Donors, without exception, were Caucasian adults residing in Nashville, Tennessee. Evenly divided among several immunoSEQ plates was the genomic DNA of each subset. Sequenced by immunoSEQ multiplex PCR; TCRdb stores in-frame clones only, minus some. The sample lists about 79,000 clones; 60% to 70% were seen once. CDR3 length equals 11 residues. Trimming pared 5 bases from V and 10 bases from J, leaving 8 bases between. Germline-derived CDR1 and CDR2 are SGHNT and YENEEA. General observations from the study: Estimated richness was generally greater in naive than memory subsets. A reduction in generation probabilities was seen for non-shared clonotypes relative to those shared by all four donors.

This clone was detected ten times or more. Its target is unknown. The sample was memory CD8+ T cells sorted from blood. Stated subset: CD45RO+ cells pooled with CCR7-negative TemRA cells. This TCR came from a man aged 30-40 years in good health. The rearrangement uses TRBV11-3 and TRBJ2-2; TRBD2 is a possible D gene (5 bases). The chain's CDR3 is CASSTGLELFF. CDR3 coding DNA: TGTGCCAGCAGCACCGGACTGGAGCTGTTTTTT. The full variable domain, its missing parts supplied by reference TRBV11-3 and TRBJ2-2, is EAGVVQSPRYKIIEKKQPVAFWCNPISGHNTLYWYLQNLGQGPELLIRYENEEAVDDSQLPKDRFSAERLKGVDSTLKIQPAELGDSAVYLCASSTGLELFFGEGSRLTVL.